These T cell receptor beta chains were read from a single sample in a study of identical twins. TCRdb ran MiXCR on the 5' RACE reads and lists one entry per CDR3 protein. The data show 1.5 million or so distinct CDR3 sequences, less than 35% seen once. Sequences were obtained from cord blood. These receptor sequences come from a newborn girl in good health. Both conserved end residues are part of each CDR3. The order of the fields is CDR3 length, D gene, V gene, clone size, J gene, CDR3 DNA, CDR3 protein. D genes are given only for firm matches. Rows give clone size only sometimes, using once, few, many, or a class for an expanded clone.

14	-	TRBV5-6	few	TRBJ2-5	TGTGCCAGCAGCTTGAGTCTCCGTTGGGAGACCCAGTACTTC	CASSLSLRWETQYF
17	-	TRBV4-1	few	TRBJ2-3	TGCGCCAGCAGCCAAGGGAAGCACAGGGTGGCCACAGATACGCAGTATTTT	CASSQGKHRVATDTQYF
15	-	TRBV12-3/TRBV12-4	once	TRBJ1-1	TGTGCCAGCACCCAAACGTCGGGGGCGAACACTGAAGCTTTCTTT	CASTQTSGANTEAFF
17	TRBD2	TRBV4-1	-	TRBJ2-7	TGCGCCAGCAGCCAGGGACTAGCGGGGTTACGCTACAATGAGCAGTACTTC	CASSQGLAGLRYNEQYF
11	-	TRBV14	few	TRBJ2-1	TGTGCCAGCAGCCAAGGGCCCCGAGAGTTCTTC	CASSQGPREFF
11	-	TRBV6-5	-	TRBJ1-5	TGTGCCAGCAGTTATTATCAGCCCCAGCATTTT	CASSYYQPQHF
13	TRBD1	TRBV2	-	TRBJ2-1	TGTGCCATCAAATCAATCCGGGACAGGGCTGGGTTCTTC	CAIKSIRDRAGFF
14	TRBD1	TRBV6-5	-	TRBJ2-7	TGTGCCAGCACCCGGACAGGTTTCTACAATGAGCAGTACTTC	CASTRTGFYNEQYF
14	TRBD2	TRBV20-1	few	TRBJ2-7	TGCAGTGCTATGACTAGCGGGCTACTGGGGGGGCAGTACTTC	CSAMTSGLLGGQYF
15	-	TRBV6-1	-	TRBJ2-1	TGTGCCAGCAGCGACTTCGTATTCACTTACGATGAGCAGTTCTTC	CASSDFVFTYDEQFF
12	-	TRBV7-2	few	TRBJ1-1	TGTGCCAGCAGCTTAGTTAAAAGTGAAGCTTTCTTT	CASSLVKSEAFF
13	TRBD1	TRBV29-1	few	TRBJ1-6	TGCAGCGTTCGGGACAGGGCTAATTCACCCCCCCACTTT	CSVRDRANSPPHF
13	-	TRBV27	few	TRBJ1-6	TGTGCCAGCAGTTTATGGAGGAATTCACCCCTCCACTTT	CASSLWRNSPLHF
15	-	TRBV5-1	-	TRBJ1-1	TGCGCCAGCAGCTTCATAACCGCGGGGAACACTGAAGCTTTCTTT	CASSFITAGNTEAFF
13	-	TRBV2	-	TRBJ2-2	TGTGCCAGCAGGCGCCGGCTTACCGGGGAGCTGTTTTTT	CASRRRLTGELFF
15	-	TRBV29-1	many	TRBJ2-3	TGCAGCGTTCCCCAAGCCGGAAGCACCGGAGATACGCAGTATTTT	CSVPQAGSTGDTQYF
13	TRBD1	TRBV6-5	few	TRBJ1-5	TGTGCCACGCGGACAGGGGGCAATCAGCCCCAGCATTTT	CATRTGGNQPQHF
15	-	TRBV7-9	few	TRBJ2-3	TGTGCCAGCAGCTTAGGAGACGGATTCACAGATACGCAGTATTTT	CASSLGDGFTDTQYF
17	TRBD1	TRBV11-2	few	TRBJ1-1	TGTGCCAGCAGCCCCAGAAGACAGGGGGGCTCGAACACTGAAGCTTTCTTT	CASSPRRQGGSNTEAFF
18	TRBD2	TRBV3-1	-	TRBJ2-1	TGTGCCAGCAGCCAACATTCCCTTTTAGCGGGGGAGTACAATGAGCAGTTCTTC	CASSQHSLLAGEYNEQFF
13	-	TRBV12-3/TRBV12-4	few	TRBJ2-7	TGTGCCAGCAGTTTAGCTGCTAGGGGCGAGCAGTACTTC	CASSLAARGEQYF
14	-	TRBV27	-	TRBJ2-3	TGTGCCAGCAGCTCTCTCGGGGGGACAGATACGCGGTATTTT	CASSSLGGTDTRYF
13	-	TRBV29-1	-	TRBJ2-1	TGCAGCGTTGATGTTTCCAGAGTCAATGAGCAGTTCTTC	CSVDVSRVNEQFF
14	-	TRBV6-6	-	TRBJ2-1	TGTGCCAGCAGTTTTCGGCTAAACCACAATGAGCAGTTCTTC	CASSFRLNHNEQFF
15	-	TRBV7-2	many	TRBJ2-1	TGTGCCAGCAGCTTAGTGACGACTAGAAACAATGAGCAGTTCTTC	CASSLVTTRNNEQFF
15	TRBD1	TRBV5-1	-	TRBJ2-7	TGCGCCAGCAGCCGCCGGGACAGGGGCCTCCTCGAGCAGTACTTC	CASSRRDRGLLEQYF
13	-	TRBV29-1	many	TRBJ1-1	TGCAGCGTTCGCCAGCATGGGAACACTGAAGCTTTCTTT	CSVRQHGNTEAFF
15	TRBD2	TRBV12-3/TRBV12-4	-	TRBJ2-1	TGTGCCACCCGGGGTAGCGGGTTCTCCTACAATGAGCAGTTCTTC	CATRGSGFSYNEQFF
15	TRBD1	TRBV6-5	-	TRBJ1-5	TGTGCCAGCAGATCGGACAGGGCCTCTAATCAGCCCCAGCATTTT	CASRSDRASNQPQHF
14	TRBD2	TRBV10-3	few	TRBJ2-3	TGTGCCATCGCGAGACTAGCGTACACAGATACGCAGTATTTT	CAIARLAYTDTQYF
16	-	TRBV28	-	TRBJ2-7	TGTGCCAGCAGTTTATATAGTGGCGGAGCTGGGTACGAGCAGTACTTC	CASSLYSGGAGYEQYF
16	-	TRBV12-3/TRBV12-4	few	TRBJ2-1	TGTGCCAGCAGTTCGTATACCCGGGACAACTACAATGAGCAGTTCTTC	CASSSYTRDNYNEQFF
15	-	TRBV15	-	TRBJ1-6	TGTGCCACCAGCAGAGATTCAGTACCGGGGTCACCCCCCCACTTT	CATSRDSVPGSPPHF
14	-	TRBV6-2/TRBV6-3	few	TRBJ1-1	TGTGCCAGCCGCGAAGACAGGTTGAACACTGAAGCTTTCTTT	CASREDRLNTEAFF
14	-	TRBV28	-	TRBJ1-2	TGTGCCAGCAGTCCCGGGCTACCGGGCTATGGCTACACCTTC	CASSPGLPGYGYTF
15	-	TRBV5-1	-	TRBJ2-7	TGCGCCAGCAGCTTGGAAGGTTGCGGACCAGTGGGGCAGTACTTC	CASSLEGCGPVGQYF
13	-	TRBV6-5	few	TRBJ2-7	TGTGCCAGCCGAAAGGACAATTCCTACGAGCAGTACTTC	CASRKDNSYEQYF
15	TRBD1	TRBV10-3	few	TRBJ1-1	TGTGCCATCAGTGTCGCCAGGGGGGGGAACACTGAAGCTTTCTTT	CAISVARGGNTEAFF
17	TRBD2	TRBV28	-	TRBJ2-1	TGTGCCAGCAGTTTCCCGGTAGCGGGAGGACTATACAATGAGCAGTTCTTC	CASSFPVAGGLYNEQFF
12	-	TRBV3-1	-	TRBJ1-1	TGTGCCAGCAGCCAACTAGGGGACTCGGCTTTCTTT	CASSQLGDSAFF
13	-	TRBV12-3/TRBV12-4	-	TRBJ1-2	TGTGCCAGCAAGGGACGGAACATTTATGGCTACACCTTC	CASKGRNIYGYTF
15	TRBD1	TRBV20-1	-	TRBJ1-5	TGCAGTGCTATGGACAGGCCAAGGGTTAATCAGCCCCAGCATTTT	CSAMDRPRVNQPQHF
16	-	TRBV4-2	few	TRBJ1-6	TGTGCCAGCAGCCTAGAAGAGCGGGGGTACAATTCACCCCTCCACTTT	CASSLEERGYNSPLHF
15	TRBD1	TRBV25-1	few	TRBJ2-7	TGTGCCAGCAGTGACGCGACCAGGGGGTTTTACGAGCAGTACTTC	CASSDATRGFYEQYF